The 10 T cell receptor beta chains given below trace back to one sample, sequenced in a study of neurological immune-mediated disorders. From the 5' RACE reads, TCRdb called clonotypes with MiXCR, one entry per CDR3 protein. The table has 60,000 to 70,000 distinct CDR3 sequences, about 5.2% seen once. Sequencing was carried out using PBMCs. The receptors were gathered from a human donor with multiple sclerosis. The donor label of this sample is uncertain.

This clonotype was seen repeatedly, ten times or more. The chain carries TRBV24-1 and TRBJ1-2, with D possibly being TRBD1 (5 bases). The germline CDR1 and CDR2 sequences are KGHDR and SFDVKD. The CDR3 is made up of 12 amino acids. V was shortened by 5 bases and J by 6 bases, with 9 bases between the two germline ends. The CDR3 reads CATSAGRDGYTF. The CDR3 nucleotides are TGTGCCACCAGTGCAGGGCGGGATGGCTACACCTTC.

This clonotype was seen many times. J is TRBJ2-7 and V is TRBV5-6; a possible D gene is TRBD1 (6 bases). Deletions cut 0 bases from V and 4 bases from J, with 11 bases between. CDR1 SGHDT and CDR2 YYEEEE come from the germline V gene. The CDR3 consists of 14 residues. DNA for the CDR3: TGTGCCAGCAGCTTGGTGGACAGAACTTACGAGCAGTACTTC. Encoded protein: CASSLVDRTYEQYF.

This clonotype was observed many times. The genes are TRBV5-1 and TRBJ2-1, with D uncertain. Germline loops: CDR1 SGHRS, CDR2 YFSETQ. V was pared by 4 bases and J by 6 bases, with 11 bases between. The CDR3 covers 13 residues. Written as DNA, the CDR3 is TGCGCCAGCAGCACCAGACCGAGCAATGAGCAGTTCTTC. Protein product: CASSTRPSNEQFF.

This clonotype was seen repeatedly, ten times or more. The chain recombines TRBV5-1 with TRBJ2-7; the D gene is possibly TRBD1 (5 bases). V dropped 4 bases and J dropped 1 base, with 12 bases sitting between them. This CDR3 is built from 14 residues. CDR1 and CDR2 from the germline V gene are SGHRS and YFSETQ. In DNA form, the CDR3 reads TGCGCCAGCAGCCTAAGGGCAGGGTCCTACGAGCAGTACTTC. Amino acids: CASSLRAGSYEQYF.

This clonotype qualifies as medium-sized. The chain uses TRBV5-1 and TRBJ2-7; 7 nucleotides match TRBD1. The trim removed 3 bases at V and 1 base at J, leaving 4 bases unmatched. CDR1 is SGHRS, CDR2 YFSETQ, per germline. The length of the CDR3 is 14 residues. The CDR3 is CASSSDRASYEQYF. DNA of the CDR3: TGCGCCAGCAGCTCCGACAGGGCTTCCTACGAGCAGTACTTC.

At least ten counts were recorded for this clonotype. This chain links TRBV29-1 with TRBJ2-5; D tentatively fits TRBD1 or TRBD2 (5 bases each). The V end lost 0 bases, the J end lost 6 bases, and 14 bases lay between the germline ends. Germline CDR1 SQVTM, CDR2 ANQGSEA. CDR3 length: 14 residues. The CDR3 nucleotides are TGCAGCGTTGAAGATCCCCCAGGGACGAAGACCCAGTACTTC. Translated, it gives CSVEDPPGTKTQYF.

This clonotype was seen repeatedly, ten times or more. This sequence joins TRBV3-1 and TRBJ2-1; no clear D. The germline V gene encodes CDR1 LGHDT and CDR2 YNNKEL (reference sequence). Trimming took 0 bases from V and 6 from J, leaving 9 bases between them. There are 14 residues in the CDR3. Here the CDR3 reads CASSQEGITNEQFF. CDR3 coding DNA: TGTGCCAGCAGCCAAGAGGGGATTACCAATGAGCAGTTCTTC.

This clonotype was recorded at least ten times. The V call is TRBV5-1, the J call TRBJ2-5; TRBD1 might be the D (5 bases). Per the germline V gene, CDR1 is SGHRS and CDR2 is YFSETQ. V lost 3 bases and J 4 bases, leaving 13 bases between the germline ends. The CDR3 loop spans 14 amino acids. CDR3 in amino acids: CASSSPDRGETQYF. The CDR3 DNA sequence: TGCGCCAGCAGCTCCCCGGATAGGGGAGAGACCCAGTACTTC.

This clonotype was seen at least ten times. This chain links TRBV10-3 with TRBJ2-3; D remains unclear. The ends were cut back, 0 bases at V and 4 bases at J, with 8 bases in the middle. This CDR3 spans 14 amino acids. The V gene's germline CDR1 is ENHRY and CDR2 SYGVKD. CDR3 coding DNA: TGTGCCATCAGTGAGTCCAGTGGCCCAGATACGCAGTATTTT. Translated: CAISESSGPDTQYF.

This clonotype was picked up many times. The rearrangement joins TRBV29-1 to TRBJ1-2; unclear D gene. The CDR3 is 11 residues long. Germline V gene sequence: CDR1 SQVTM, CDR2 ANQGSEA. V was trimmed by 3 bases and J by 4 bases, leaving 6 bases between them. In nucleotides, the CDR3 is TGCAGCGTTGACAGCCTCTATGGCTACACCTTC. It codes for CSVDSLYGYTF. Full variable domain (missing parts from reference TRBV29-1 and TRBJ1-2): SAVISQKPSRDICQRGTSLTIQCQVDSQVTMMFWYRQQPGQSLTLIATANQGSEATYESGFVIDKFPISRPNLTFSTLTVSNMSPEDSSIYLCSVDSLYGYTFGSGTRLTVV.